In this sample, the clone carrying this T cell receptor (beta chain) turned up many times. The authors prepared the TCRbeta library with unique molecular identifiers. TCRdb reprocessed the PCR reads via MiXCR and lists one record per CDR3 protein. The profile covers just under 150,000 distinct CDR3 sequences, with around 8.5% appearing a single time and 15% to 20% taken by the ten largest. This sample was included in a study of T-cell reconstitution after alpha-beta-depleted transplantation in children. This CDR3 has 15 residues. Trimming cost V 6 bases and J 5 bases; bases outside gene matches: 9. Per germline, CDR1 MDHEN and CDR2 SYDVKM.

The sequence was obtained from a female patient between 2 and 15 years old who had a stem cell transplant for congenital amegakaryocytic thrombocytopenia, so the T cells may come from the graft donor. The chain carries TRBV28 and TRBJ1-4; 7 bases are shared with TRBD1. Source: PBMCs, mostly from graft donor cells, taken 180 days after TCRalphabeta/CD19-depleted stem cell transplant. CDR3 amino acids: CASSHQQGVNEKLFF. CDR3 DNA: TGTGCCAGCAGCCACCAGCAGGGGGTGAATGAAAAACTGTTTTTT.